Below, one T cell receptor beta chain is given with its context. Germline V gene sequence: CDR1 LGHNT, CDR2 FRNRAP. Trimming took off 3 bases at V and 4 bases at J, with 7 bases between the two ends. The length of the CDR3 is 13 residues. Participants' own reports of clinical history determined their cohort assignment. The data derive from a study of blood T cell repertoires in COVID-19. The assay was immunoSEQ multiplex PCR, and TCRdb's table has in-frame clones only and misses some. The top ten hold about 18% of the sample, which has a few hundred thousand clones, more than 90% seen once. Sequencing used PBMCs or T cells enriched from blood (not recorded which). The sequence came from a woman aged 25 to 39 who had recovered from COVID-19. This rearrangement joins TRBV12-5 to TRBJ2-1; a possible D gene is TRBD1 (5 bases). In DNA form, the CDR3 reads TGTGCTAGTGGTTTAGGGGATTACAATGAGCAGTTCTTC. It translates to CASGLGDYNEQFF. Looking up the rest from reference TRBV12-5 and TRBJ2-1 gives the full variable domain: DARVTQTPRHKVTEMGQEVTMRCQPILGHNTVFWYRQTMMQGLELLAYFRNRAPLDDSGMPKDRFSAEMPDATLATLKIQPSEPRDSAVYFCASGLGDYNEQFFGPGTRLTVL.